This is a list of T cell receptor beta chains from one sample in a study of response to subunit inactivated influenza vaccine. TCRdb re-called the RT-PCR reads through MiXCR, storing one row per CDR3 protein. This table has over 800,000 distinct CDR3 sequences, around 21% appearing once. The material was PBMCs from blood, obtained roughly 5 days after vaccination. Receptors were obtained from a man aged 45-60 years who received an inactivated influenza vaccine. Each CDR3 is given with its conserved first and last residue. Clone size is given for some rows only: seen once, a few or many times, or a class if the clone is expanded.

j_gene	v_gene	abundance	CDR3aa
TRBJ2-3	TRBV4-3	-	CASSQDVSGTVTDTQYF
TRBJ2-1	TRBV5-4	few	CASSLASGHYNEQFF
TRBJ2-3	TRBV15	-	CATSRDRTGPDTQYF
TRBJ1-4	TRBV7-2	few	CASSLKGRREKLFF
TRBJ2-5	TRBV4-1	few	CASSHDTEYQETQYF
TRBJ2-1	TRBV5-1	-	CASSLALAGIGNEQFF
TRBJ2-3	TRBV12-3/TRBV12-4	few	CASSLSGTSGGPDTQYF
TRBJ2-7	TRBV11-2	few	CASSLDLVSGDYEQYF
TRBJ2-1	TRBV4-2	few	CASSPTKDEQFF
TRBJ2-5	TRBV29-1	many	CSVGDGETQYF
TRBJ2-3	TRBV6-1	few	CASRSGIPFGKDTQYF
TRBJ2-5	TRBV20-1	few	CSARGDWETQYF
TRBJ1-1	TRBV5-8	-	CASTQWGSNLNTEAFF
TRBJ1-1	TRBV5-1	-	CASSSGSPNTEAFF
TRBJ2-1	TRBV7-9	few	CASSPWDSNQYNEQFF
TRBJ2-3	TRBV4-1	many	CASSQGEWGSTDTQYF
TRBJ2-1	TRBV20-1	-	CSASGGEAGGLYNEQFF